This entry features one TCR beta chain sequence. Its target is not known. The authors ran the immunoSEQ assay, v3.0, at survey level. Measured with immunoSEQ multiplex PCR; TCRdb has only the in-frame clones, and not every one. The sample contains roughly 21,000 clones, roughly 84% of which appear only once. This record belongs to a study of long-term antiretroviral therapy in people with HIV. Overall study context: Specimens dating back about a decade before the 2015 immediate-ART recommendation are the oldest included.

The V gene lost 0 bases and the J gene lost 6 bases, with 10 bases spanning the gap. The CDR3 has 13 amino acids. CDR1 is SGDLS and CDR2 is YYNGEE in the germline V gene. Whole-study findings and limits: An increase in diversity followed ART, yet levels stayed below transplant donor controls. When set beside controls, HIV repertoires had CDR3 length ranges that were narrower.

Per donor, a minimum of one pre-ART and a minimum of two post-ART PBMC samples were available. This TCR derives from a man aged 18 to 35 with HIV. The sequencing used unsorted PBMCs, collected 0.2 years before starting antiretroviral therapy. The chain joins TRBV9 to TRBJ2-7, with D perhaps being TRBD1 or TRBD2 (5 bases each). As DNA, the CDR3 is TGTGCCAGCAGCGTAGATGGGACCTTCGAGCAGTACTTC. Translation gives CASSVDGTFEQYF.